Presented here are 21 T cell receptor beta chains from one specimen sequenced in a study of blood T cell repertoires in COVID-19. Assay used: immunoSEQ multiplex PCR; TCRdb lists only in-frame clones, some missing. This sample yields around 200,000 clones, of which roughly 81% are seen a single time; 4.5% to 5% belongs to the top ten. Sequencing was carried out using peripheral blood. Every receptor here comes from a woman older than 75 with acute or convalescent COVID-19.

The chain is built from TRBV10-3 and TRBJ2-5, with TRBD2 identical over 10 bases. The CDR3 totals 15 residues. Trimming took 3 bases from V and 5 from J; bases not matched to a gene: 6. The germline V gene encodes CDR1 ENHRY and CDR2 SYGVKD. The chain's CDR3 is CAISDQREGSETQYF. The CDR3 coding sequence is TGTGCCATCAGTGACCAGCGGGAGGGCTCGGAGACCCAGTACTTC.

The CDR3 DNA reads TGTGCCAGCAGCAGGATGGCAGGGGGCGCGGGAACCTACGAGCAGTACTTC. It translates to CASSRMAGGAGTYEQYF. This chain links TRBV7-9 with TRBJ2-7; TRBD1 matches at 8 bases. The ends lost 5 bases at V and 2 bases at J; junction bases unmatched: 14. The CDR3 has 17 amino acids. Germline CDR1 is SEHNR and CDR2 is FQNEAQ (reference sequence).

The chain carries TRBV23-1 and TRBJ2-5; D possibly corresponds to TRBD2 (7 bases). TRBV23-1 is recorded as an ORF, its role being uncertain. V gave up 10 bases and J gave up 4 bases, with 19 bases separating them. The CDR3 is 14 residues long. The CDR3 loop reads CATCIKGGGETQYF. The DNA for the CDR3 is TGCGCCACATGTATAAAAGGGGGGGGAGAGACCCAGTACTTC.

The rearrangement uses TRBV30 and TRBJ1-6; 8 bases map to TRBD1. Germline V lookup: CDR1 GTSNPN, CDR2 SVGIG (reference sequence). The V gene end was trimmed by 2 bases and the J gene end by 6 bases; junction bases not matched to a gene: 3. This CDR3 has 14 amino acids. The CDR3, as DNA: TGTGCCTGGAGTCCGGGACAGGTTAATTCACCCCTCCACTTT. It codes for CAWSPGQVNSPLHF.

This CDR3 is CASSLAPGADTEAFF. The CDR3 DNA is TGTGCCAGCAGCTTGGCGCCAGGGGCGGACACTGAAGCTTTCTTT. The chain links TRBV5-8 to TRBJ1-1; D possibly corresponds to TRBD1 (6 bases). There are 15 residues in the CDR3. Trimming stripped 0 bases from V and 3 bases from J, with 12 bases between. Germline CDR1 is SGHTS and CDR2 is YDEGEE.

This clone has more than one count but fewer than ten. This chain links TRBV27 with TRBJ1-6, with D tentatively TRBD1 (6 bases). Trimming left V 5 bases short and J 8 bases short, with 10 bases between. CDR3 size: 13 residues. The germline CDR1 and CDR2 sequences are MNHEY and SMNVEV (reference sequence). The CDR3 nucleotides read TGTGCCAGCAGTCCCGACAGGTATTCACCCCTCCACTTT. It yields the protein CASSPDRYSPLHF.

V is TRBV5-1 and J is TRBJ1-3, with 8 nucleotides matching TRBD1. This CDR3 is built from 15 residues. Germline values: CDR1 SGHRS, CDR2 YFSETQ. J gave up 0 bases and V 8 bases, and 7 bases lay outside the gene matches. This CDR3 is CASSTGVTSGNTIYF. CDR3 sequence (DNA): TGCGCCAGTTCGACAGGGGTAACCTCTGGAAACACCATATATTTT.

The genes are TRBV29-1 and TRBJ2-7, with TRBD2 matching 13 bases. J was trimmed by 0 bases and V by 7 bases; bases with no gene match: 3. Germline V gene sequence: CDR1 SQVTM, CDR2 ANQGSEA. CDR3 length equals 14 residues. The CDR3 spells CSERTSGSSYEQYF. The CDR3 nucleotides are TGCAGCGAGCGGACTAGCGGGAGCTCCTACGAGCAGTACTTC.

The rearrangement uses TRBV15 and TRBJ1-4; 11 nucleotides line up with TRBD1. Germline CDR1 reads LNHNV; CDR2 reads YYDKDF (reference sequence). The length of the CDR3 is 15 residues. Unmatched junction bases numbered 1, after V lost 0 bases and J lost 7 bases. CDR3 region: CATSREGTGGEKLFF. The CDR3 bases are TGTGCCACCAGCAGAGAGGGGACAGGGGGTGAAAAACTGTTTTTT.

The rearrangement joins TRBV6-1 to TRBJ2-4; a possible D gene is TRBD2 (6 bases). V lost 3 bases to trimming and J lost 0 bases, with 24 bases between them. The length of the CDR3 is 20 residues. From germline, CDR1 is MNHNS and CDR2 SASEGT. The CDR3 here is CASSEIPGLRPTLAKNIQYF. CDR3 DNA: TGTGCCAGCAGTGAGATCCCGGGACTCAGGCCTACCTTAGCCAAAAACATTCAGTACTTC.

The rearrangement uses TRBV18 and TRBJ1-5, with D tentatively TRBD1 (5 bases). This CDR3 contains 14 residues. From germline, CDR1 is KGHSH and CDR2 LQKENI. V was cut by 3 bases and J by 4 bases, with 10 bases left in between. This CDR3 is CASSPNQGNQPQHF. In DNA form, the CDR3 reads TGTGCCAGCTCACCCAATCAGGGAAATCAGCCCCAGCATTTT.

This chain links TRBV9 with TRBJ2-1; 9 nucleotides align to TRBD2. This CDR3 is built from 15 residues. Germline V gene sequence: CDR1 SGDLS, CDR2 YYNGEE. Losses at the gene ends were 4 bases for V and 5 bases for J; bases not matched to a gene: 7. CDR3 sequence (DNA): TGTGCCAGCAGCACCCGGACTAGCGCGGACAATGAGCAGTTCTTC. This codes for CASSTRTSADNEQFF. Supplemented by reference TRBV9 and TRBJ2-1, the full variable domain reads DSGVTQTPKHLITATGQRVTLRCSPRSGDLSVYWYQQSLDQGLQFLIQYYNGEERAKGNILERFSAQQFPDLHSELNLSSLELGDSALYFCASSTRTSADNEQFFGPGTRLTVL.

This clone was counted once. The CDR3 spells CASSLSRENNSPLHF. Written as DNA, the CDR3 is TGCGCCAGCAGCTTGAGTCGCGAGAATAATTCACCCCTCCACTTT. The chain uses TRBV5-1 and TRBJ1-6; D gene unclear. Per the germline V gene, CDR1 is SGHRS and CDR2 is YFSETQ. There are 15 residues in the CDR3. Trimming took 1 base from V and 5 from J, leaving 10 bases between them.

J is TRBJ2-7 and V is TRBV30, with TRBD2 as a possible D gene (5 bases). In germline, CDR1 is GTSNPN, CDR2 SVGIG (reference sequence). This CDR3 contains 14 residues. Trimming stripped 0 bases from V and 3 bases from J, with 12 bases between. The CDR3 nucleotides read TGTGCCTGGAGTGTAAAAGCGGCAAGCTACGAGCAGTACTTC. It yields the protein CAWSVKAASYEQYF.

This sequence joins TRBV10-1 and TRBJ2-3, with 11 bases identical to TRBD2. The CDR3 is 17 residues long. Germline CDR1 reads WNHNN; CDR2 reads SYGVQD (reference sequence). With 6 bases clipped from V and 3 bases from J, the junction kept 11 bases outside the gene matches. The CDR3 is CASREAHRLAGTDTQYF. CDR3 nucleotide sequence: TGCGCCAGCAGGGAGGCCCATCGACTAGCGGGAACAGATACGCAGTATTTT.

J is TRBJ1-1 and V is TRBV27, with a possible D match to TRBD1 (5 bases). V was pared by 5 bases and J by 7 bases, with 20 bases between. Germline CDR1 is MNHEY and CDR2 is SMNVEV (reference sequence). The CDR3 spans 15 residues. This CDR3 is CASSRLGGLRIEAFF. The CDR3 DNA reads as TGTGCCAGCAGTCGCCTGGGGGGGTTGAGGATTGAAGCTTTCTTT.

The chain uses TRBV19 and TRBJ1-5; D call uncertain. V was clipped by 4 bases and J by 5 bases, with 12 bases between them. Germline V CDR1 and CDR2: LNHDA, SQIVND (reference sequence). The CDR3 loop spans 14 amino acids. The CDR3 coding sequence is TGTGCCAGTAGTAGGGCACTGACGGATCAGCCCCAGCATTTT. Translation gives CASSRALTDQPQHF.

This clone was counted once. This rearrangement joins TRBV6-5 to TRBJ1-2, with D unresolved. V lost 7 bases to trimming and J lost 5 bases, with 14 bases between them. Germline V lookup: CDR1 MNHEY, CDR2 SVGAGI. CDR3 length equals 13 residues. Here the CDR3 reads CASKSLNEYGYTF. In nucleotides, the CDR3 is TGTGCCAGCAAATCTCTAAATGAATATGGCTACACCTTC.

V usage is TRBV6-2 or TRBV6-3 and J usage is TRBJ1-1; the D gene is possibly TRBD1 (6 bases). V gave up 2 bases and J gave up 11 bases, with 12 bases separating them. The germline V gene encodes CDR1 MNHEY and CDR2 SVGEGT. The CDR3 length is 12 residues. CDR3 nucleotide sequence: TGTGCCAGCAGTTACGGACAGATCCGTGCTTTCTTT. Translated, it gives CASSYGQIRAFF.

The chain carries TRBV10-3 and TRBJ1-1; a weak D match, TRBD1 (5 bases). The V gene's germline CDR1 is ENHRY and CDR2 SYGVKD. Trimming left V 7 bases short and J 6 bases short, with 18 bases between. The CDR3 spans 14 residues. CDR3: CAINPTGPWAEAFF. CDR3 bases: TGTGCCATCAACCCTACAGGCCCCTGGGCTGAAGCTTTCTTT.

The chain joins TRBV12-5 to TRBJ2-7; possible D gene TRBD1, 5 bases. The CDR3 spans 13 residues. The V end was cut by 2 bases, the J end by 7 bases, with 12 bases between. Germline V gives CDR1 LGHNT, CDR2 FRNRAP. The CDR3 is CASGLQGSEEQYF. For the CDR3, the DNA is TGTGCTAGTGGTTTGCAGGGTTCCGAAGAGCAGTACTTC. Complete variable domain (other parts from reference TRBV12-5 and TRBJ2-7): DARVTQTPRHKVTEMGQEVTMRCQPILGHNTVFWYRQTMMQGLELLAYFRNRAPLDDSGMPKDRFSAEMPDATLATLKIQPSEPRDSAVYFCASGLQGSEEQYFGPGTRLTVT.